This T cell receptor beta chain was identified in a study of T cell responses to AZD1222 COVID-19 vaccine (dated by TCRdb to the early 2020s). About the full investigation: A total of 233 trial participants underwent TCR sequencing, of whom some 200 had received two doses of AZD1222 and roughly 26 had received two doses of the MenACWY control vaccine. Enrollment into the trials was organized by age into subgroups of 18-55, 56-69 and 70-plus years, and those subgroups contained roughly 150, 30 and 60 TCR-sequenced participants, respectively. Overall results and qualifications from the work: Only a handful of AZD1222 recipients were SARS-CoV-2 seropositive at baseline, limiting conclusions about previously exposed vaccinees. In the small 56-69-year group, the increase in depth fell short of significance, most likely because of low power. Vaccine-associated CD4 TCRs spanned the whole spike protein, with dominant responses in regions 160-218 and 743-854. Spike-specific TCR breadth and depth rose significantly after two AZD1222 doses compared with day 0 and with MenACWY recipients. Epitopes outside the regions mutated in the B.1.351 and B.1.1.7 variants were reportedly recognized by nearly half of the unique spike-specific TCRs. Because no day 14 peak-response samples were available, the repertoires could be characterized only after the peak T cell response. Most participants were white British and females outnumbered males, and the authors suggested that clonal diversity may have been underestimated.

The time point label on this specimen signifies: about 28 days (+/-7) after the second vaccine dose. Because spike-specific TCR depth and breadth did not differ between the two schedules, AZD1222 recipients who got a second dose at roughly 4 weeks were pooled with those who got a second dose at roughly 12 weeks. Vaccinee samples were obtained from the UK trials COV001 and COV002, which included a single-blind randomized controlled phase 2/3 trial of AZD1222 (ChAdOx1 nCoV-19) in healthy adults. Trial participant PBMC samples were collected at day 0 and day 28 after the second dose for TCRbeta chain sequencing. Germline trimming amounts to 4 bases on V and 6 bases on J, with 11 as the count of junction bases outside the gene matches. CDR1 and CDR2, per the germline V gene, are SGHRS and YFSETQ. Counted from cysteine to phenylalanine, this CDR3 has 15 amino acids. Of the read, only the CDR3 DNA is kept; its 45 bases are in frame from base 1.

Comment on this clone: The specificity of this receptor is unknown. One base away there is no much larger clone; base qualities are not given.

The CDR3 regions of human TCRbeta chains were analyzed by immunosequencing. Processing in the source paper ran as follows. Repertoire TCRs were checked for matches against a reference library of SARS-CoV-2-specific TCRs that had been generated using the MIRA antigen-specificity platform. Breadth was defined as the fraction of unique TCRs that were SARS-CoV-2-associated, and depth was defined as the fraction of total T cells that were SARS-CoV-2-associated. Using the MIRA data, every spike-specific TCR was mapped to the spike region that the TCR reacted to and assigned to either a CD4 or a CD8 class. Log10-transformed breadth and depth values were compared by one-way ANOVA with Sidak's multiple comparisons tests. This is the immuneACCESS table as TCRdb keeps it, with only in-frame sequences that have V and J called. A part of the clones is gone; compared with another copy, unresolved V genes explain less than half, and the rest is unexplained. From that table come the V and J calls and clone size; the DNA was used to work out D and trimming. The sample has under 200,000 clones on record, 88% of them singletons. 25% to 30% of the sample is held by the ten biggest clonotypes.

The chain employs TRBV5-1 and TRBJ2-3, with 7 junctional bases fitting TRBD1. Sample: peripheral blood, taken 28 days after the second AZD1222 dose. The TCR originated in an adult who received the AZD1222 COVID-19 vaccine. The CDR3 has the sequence CASSLAGQVTDTQYF. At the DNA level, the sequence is TGCGCCAGCAGCCTAGCTGGACAGGTAACGGATACGCAGTATTTT. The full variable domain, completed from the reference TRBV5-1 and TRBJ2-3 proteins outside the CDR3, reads KAGVTQTPRYLIKTRGQQVTLSCSPISGHRSVSWYQQTPGQGLQFLFEYFSETQRNKGNFPGRFSGRQFSNSRSEMNVSTLELGDSALYLCASSLAGQVTDTQYFGPGTRLTVL.